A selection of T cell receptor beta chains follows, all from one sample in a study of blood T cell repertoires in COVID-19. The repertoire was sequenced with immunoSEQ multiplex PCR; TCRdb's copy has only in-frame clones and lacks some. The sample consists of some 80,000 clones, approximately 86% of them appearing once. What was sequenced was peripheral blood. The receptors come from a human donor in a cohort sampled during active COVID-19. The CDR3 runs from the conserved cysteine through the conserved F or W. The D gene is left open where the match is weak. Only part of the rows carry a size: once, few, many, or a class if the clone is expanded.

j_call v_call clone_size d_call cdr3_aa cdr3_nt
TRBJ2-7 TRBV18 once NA CASSPGQKIYEQYF TGTGCCAGCTCACCAGGGCAGAAAATTTACGAGCAGTACTTC
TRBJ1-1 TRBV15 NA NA CATSLGGNTEAFF TGTGCCACCAGCCTAGGGGGGAACACTGAAGCTTTCTTT
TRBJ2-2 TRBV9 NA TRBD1 CASSTSPGTGYHGELFF TGTGCCAGCAGCACCAGTCCCGGGACAGGGTATCACGGGGAGCTGTTTTTT
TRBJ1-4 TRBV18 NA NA CASSPIGSSNEKLFF TGTGCCAGCTCACCCATTGGCAGTTCTAATGAAAAACTGTTTTTT
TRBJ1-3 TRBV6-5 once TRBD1 CASRQGTGGGESF TGTGCCAGCAGGCAAGGGACAGGGGGCGGCGAGTCTTTT
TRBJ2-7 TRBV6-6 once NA CASVAGLGLSYEQYF TGTGCCAGCGTGGCAGGCTTGGGTCTCTCCTACGAGCAGTACTTC
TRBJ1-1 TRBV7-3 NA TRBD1 CASSLTQGALRNTEAFF TGTGCCAGCAGCTTAACACAGGGGGCTCTTAGGAACACTGAAGCTTTCTTT
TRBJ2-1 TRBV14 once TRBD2 CASSYGLALYNEQFF TGTGCCAGCAGCTACGGACTAGCGCTCTACAATGAGCAGTTCTTC
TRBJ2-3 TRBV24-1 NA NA CATSDFPLRTQYF TGTGCCACCAGTGATTTTCCCCTGCGTACGCAGTATTTT
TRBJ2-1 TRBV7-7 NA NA CASSPRKGGGSYNEQFF TGTGCCAGCAGCCCACGAAAGGGGGGGGGCTCCTACAATGAGCAGTTCTTC
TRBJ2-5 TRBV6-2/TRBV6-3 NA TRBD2 CASSTGTSGGLQETQYF TGTGCCAGCAGTACAGGGACTAGCGGGGGTCTCCAAGAGACCCAGTACTTC
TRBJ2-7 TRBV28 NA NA CASNLAGDAYEQYF TGTGCCAGCAATCTGGCCGGAGACGCCTACGAGCAGTACTTC
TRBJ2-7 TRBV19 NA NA CASSISGATPYEQYF TGTGCCAGTAGTATAAGTGGGGCTACCCCCTACGAGCAGTACTTC
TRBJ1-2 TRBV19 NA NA CASSIQGWSYGYTF TGTGCCAGTAGTATTCAGGGTTGGAGCTATGGCTACACCTTC
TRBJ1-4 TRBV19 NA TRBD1 CASSINRGEKLFF TGTGCCAGTAGTATCAACAGGGGCGAAAAACTGTTTTTT
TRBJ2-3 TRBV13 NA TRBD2 CASSWGLAGASSEDTQYF TGTGCCAGCAGCTGGGGACTAGCGGGGGCCTCTTCAGAAGATACGCAGTATTTT
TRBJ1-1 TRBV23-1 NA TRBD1 CASSQPIQGFTEAFF TGCGCCAGCAGTCAACCGATACAGGGGTTCACTGAAGCTTTCTTT
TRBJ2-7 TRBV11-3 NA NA CASSPGVVPSYEQYF TGTGCCAGCAGCCCCGGAGTGGTCCCCTCCTACGAGCAGTACTTC
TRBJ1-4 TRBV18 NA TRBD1 CASSLGTGGSEKLFF TGTGCCAGCTCACTGGGGACAGGGGGCTCAGAAAAACTGTTTTTT
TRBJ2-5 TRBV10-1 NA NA CASSELQGLYQETQYF TGCGCCAGCAGTGAGTTGCAGGGGTTGTACCAAGAGACCCAGTACTTC
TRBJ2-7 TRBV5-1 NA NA CASSPSSYEQYF TGCGCCAGCAGCCCTAGCTCCTACGAGCAGTACTTC
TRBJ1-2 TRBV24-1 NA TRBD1 CATSDPGQGAVGYTF TGTGCCACCAGTGACCCGGGACAGGGGGCAGTTGGCTACACCTTC
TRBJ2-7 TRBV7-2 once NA CASSAVPRREQYF TGTGCCAGCAGCGCGGTTCCCCGAAGGGAGCAGTACTTC
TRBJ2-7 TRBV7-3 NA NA CASSSGSETYEQYF TGTGCCAGCAGTTCAGGGTCAGAGACATACGAGCAGTACTTC
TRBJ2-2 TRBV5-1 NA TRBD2 CASSLERENTGELFF TGCGCCAGCAGCTTAGAGCGGGAGAACACCGGGGAGCTGTTTTTT
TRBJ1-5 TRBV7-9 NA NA CASSLGAYSNQPQHF TGTGCCAGCAGCTTAGGGGCCTATAGCAATCAGCCCCAGCATTTT
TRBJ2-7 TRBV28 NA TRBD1 CASSLTGQGFEQYF TGTGCCAGCAGTTTGACGGGACAGGGGTTCGAGCAGTACTTC
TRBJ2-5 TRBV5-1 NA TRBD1 CASSHQPTGGQETQYF TGCGCCAGCAGCCATCAACCCACAGGGGGACAAGAGACCCAGTACTTC